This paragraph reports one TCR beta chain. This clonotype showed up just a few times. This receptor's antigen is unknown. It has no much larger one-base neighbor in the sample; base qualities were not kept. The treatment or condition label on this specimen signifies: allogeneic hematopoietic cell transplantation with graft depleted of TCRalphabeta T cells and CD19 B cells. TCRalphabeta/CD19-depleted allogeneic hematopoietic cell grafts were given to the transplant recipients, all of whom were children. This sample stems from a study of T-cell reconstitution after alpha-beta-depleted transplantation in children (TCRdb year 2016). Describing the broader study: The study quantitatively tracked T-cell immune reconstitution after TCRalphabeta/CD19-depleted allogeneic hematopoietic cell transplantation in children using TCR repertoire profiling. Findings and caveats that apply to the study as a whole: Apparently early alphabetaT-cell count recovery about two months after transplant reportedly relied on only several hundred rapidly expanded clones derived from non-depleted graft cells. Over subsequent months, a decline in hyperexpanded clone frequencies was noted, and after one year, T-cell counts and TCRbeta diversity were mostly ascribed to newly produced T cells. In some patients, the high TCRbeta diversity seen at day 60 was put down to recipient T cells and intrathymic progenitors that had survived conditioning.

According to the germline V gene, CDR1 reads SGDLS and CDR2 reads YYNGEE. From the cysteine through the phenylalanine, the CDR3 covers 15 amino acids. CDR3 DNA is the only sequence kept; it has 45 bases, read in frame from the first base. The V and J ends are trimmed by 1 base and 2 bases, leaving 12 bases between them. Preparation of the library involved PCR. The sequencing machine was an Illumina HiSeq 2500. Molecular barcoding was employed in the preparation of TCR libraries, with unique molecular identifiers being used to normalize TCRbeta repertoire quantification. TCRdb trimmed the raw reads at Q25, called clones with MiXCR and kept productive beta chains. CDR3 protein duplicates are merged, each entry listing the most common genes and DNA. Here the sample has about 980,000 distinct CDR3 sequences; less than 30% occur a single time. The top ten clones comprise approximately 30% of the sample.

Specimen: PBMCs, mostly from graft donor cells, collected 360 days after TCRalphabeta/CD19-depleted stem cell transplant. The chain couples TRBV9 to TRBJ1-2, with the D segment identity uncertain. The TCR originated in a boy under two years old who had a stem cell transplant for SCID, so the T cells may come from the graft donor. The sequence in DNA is TGTGCCAGCAGCGTACCTCACTCAGCGAACTATGGCTACACCTTC. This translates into CASSVPHSANYGYTF.